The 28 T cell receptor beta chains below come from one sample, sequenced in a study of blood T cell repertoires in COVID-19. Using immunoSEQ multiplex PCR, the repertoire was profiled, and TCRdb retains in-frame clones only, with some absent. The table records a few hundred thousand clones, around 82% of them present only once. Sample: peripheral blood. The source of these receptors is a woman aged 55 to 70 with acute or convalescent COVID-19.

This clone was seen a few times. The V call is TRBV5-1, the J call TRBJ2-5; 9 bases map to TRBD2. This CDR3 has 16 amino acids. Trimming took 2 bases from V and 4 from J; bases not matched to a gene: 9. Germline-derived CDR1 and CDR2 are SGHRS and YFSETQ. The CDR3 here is CASSLLGTSTAETQYF. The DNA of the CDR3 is TGCGCCAGCAGCTTATTAGGGACTAGCACTGCAGAGACCCAGTACTTC. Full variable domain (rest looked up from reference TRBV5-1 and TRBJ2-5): KAGVTQTPRYLIKTRGQQVTLSCSPISGHRSVSWYQQTPGQGLQFLFEYFSETQRNKGNFPGRFSGRQFSNSRSEMNVSTLELGDSALYLCASSLLGTSTAETQYFGPGTRLLVL.

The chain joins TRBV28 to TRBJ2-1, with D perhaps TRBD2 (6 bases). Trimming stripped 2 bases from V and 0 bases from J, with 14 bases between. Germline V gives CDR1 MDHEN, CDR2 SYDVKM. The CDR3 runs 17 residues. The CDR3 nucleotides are TGTGCCAGCAGTTTACCAGGAGGGAGACGCTCCTACAATGAGCAGTTCTTC. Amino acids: CASSLPGGRRSYNEQFF.

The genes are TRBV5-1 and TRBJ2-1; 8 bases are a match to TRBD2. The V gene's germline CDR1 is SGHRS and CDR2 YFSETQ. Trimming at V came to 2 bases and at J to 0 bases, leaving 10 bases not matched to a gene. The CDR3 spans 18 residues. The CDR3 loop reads CASSFTGPSGSSYNEQFF. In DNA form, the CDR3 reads TGCGCCAGCAGCTTCACTGGGCCGAGCGGGAGCTCCTACAATGAGCAGTTCTTC. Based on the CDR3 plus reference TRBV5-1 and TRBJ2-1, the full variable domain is KAGVTQTPRYLIKTRGQQVTLSCSPISGHRSVSWYQQTPGQGLQFLFEYFSETQRNKGNFPGRFSGRQFSNSRSEMNVSTLELGDSALYLCASSFTGPSGSSYNEQFFGPGTRLTVL.

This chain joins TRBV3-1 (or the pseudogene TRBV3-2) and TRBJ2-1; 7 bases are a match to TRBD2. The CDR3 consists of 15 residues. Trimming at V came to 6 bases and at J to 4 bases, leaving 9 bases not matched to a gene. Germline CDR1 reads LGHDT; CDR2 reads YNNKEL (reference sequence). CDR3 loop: CASRLSGNSYNEQFF. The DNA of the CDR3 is TGTGCCAGCAGACTCAGCGGGAATTCATACAATGAGCAGTTCTTC.

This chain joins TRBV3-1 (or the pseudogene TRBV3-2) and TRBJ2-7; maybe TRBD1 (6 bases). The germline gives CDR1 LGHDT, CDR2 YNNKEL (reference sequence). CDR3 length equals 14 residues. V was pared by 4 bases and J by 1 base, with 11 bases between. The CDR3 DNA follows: TGTGCCAGCAGCCTTAGGACAGTATCCTACGAGCAGTACTTC. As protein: CASSLRTVSYEQYF.

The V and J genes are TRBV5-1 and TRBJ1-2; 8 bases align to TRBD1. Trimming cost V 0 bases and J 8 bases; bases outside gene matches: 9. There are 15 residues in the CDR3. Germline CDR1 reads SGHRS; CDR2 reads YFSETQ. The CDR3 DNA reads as TGCGCCAGCAGCTTGGAAGGACAGGGTGCATTGGGCTACACCTTC. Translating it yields CASSLEGQGALGYTF.

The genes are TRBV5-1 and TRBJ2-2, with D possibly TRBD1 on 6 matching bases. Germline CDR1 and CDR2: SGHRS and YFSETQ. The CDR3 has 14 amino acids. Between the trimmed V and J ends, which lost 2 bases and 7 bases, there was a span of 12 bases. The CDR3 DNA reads TGCGCCAGCAGCTTAAACAGGGATCACGGGGAGCTGTTTTTT. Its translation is CASSLNRDHGELFF.

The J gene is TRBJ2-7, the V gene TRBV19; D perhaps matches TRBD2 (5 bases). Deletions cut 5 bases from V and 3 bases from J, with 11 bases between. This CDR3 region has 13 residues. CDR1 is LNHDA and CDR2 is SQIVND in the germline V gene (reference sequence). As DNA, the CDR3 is TGTGCCAGTAGTCGAGGGTACAACTACGAGCAGTACTTC. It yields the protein CASSRGYNYEQYF.

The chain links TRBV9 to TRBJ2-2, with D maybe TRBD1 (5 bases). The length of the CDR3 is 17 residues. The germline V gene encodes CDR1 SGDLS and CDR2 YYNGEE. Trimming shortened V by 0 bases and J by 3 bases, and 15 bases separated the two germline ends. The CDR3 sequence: CASSVVNGARDTGELFF. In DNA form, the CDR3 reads TGTGCCAGCAGCGTAGTAAATGGGGCTCGGGACACCGGGGAGCTGTTTTTT. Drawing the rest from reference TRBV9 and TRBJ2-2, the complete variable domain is DSGVTQTPKHLITATGQRVTLRCSPRSGDLSVYWYQQSLDQGLQFLIQYYNGEERAKGNILERFSAQQFPDLHSELNLSSLELGDSALYFCASSVVNGARDTGELFFGEGSRLTVL.

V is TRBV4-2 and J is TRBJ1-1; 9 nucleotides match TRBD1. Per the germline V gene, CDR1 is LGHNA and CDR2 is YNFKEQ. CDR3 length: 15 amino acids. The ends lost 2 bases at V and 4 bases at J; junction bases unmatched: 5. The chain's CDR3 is CASSQSTQGATEAFF. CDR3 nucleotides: TGTGCCAGCAGCCAAAGCACACAGGGGGCCACTGAAGCTTTCTTT.

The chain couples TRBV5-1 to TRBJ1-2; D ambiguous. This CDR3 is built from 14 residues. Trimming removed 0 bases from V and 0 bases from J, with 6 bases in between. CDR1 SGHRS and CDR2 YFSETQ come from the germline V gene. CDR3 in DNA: TGCGCCAGCAGCTTGGAGCCCTCTAACTATGGCTACACCTTC. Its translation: CASSLEPSNYGYTF.

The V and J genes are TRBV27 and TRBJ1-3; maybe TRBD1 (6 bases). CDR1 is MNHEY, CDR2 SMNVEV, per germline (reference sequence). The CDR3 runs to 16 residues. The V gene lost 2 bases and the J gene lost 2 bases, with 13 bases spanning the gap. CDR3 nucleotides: TGTGCCAGCAGTTTAACTTGGGGGCTTCCTGGAAACACCATATATTTT. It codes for CASSLTWGLPGNTIYF.

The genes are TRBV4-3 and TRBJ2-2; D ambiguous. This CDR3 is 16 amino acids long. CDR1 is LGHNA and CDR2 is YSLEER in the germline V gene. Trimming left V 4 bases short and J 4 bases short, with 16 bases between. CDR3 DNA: TGCGCCAGCAGCCCGTTAGAGCACTCCGGCACCGGGGAGCTGTTTTTT. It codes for CASSPLEHSGTGELFF.

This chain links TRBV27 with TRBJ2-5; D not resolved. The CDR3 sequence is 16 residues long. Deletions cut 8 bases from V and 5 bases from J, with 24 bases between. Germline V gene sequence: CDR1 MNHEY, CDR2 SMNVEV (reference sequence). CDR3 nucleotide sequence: TGTGCCAGCGCATCCTTGGGCCATTTCAATTCGGAGACCCAGTACTTC. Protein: CASASLGHFNSETQYF.

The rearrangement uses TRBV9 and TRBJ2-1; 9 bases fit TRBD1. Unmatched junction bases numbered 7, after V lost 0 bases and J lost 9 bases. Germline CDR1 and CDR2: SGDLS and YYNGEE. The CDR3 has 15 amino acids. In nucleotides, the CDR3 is TGTGCCAGCAGCGTAGAGGGACAGGGTAGAGGTGAGCAGTTCTTC. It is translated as CASSVEGQGRGEQFF.

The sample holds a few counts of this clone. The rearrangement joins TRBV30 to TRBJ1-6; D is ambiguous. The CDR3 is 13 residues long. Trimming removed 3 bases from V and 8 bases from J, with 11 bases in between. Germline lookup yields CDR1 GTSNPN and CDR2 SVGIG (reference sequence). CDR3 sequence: CAWSTLRDSPLHF. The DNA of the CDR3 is TGTGCCTGGAGCACCCTGAGGGATTCACCCCTCCACTTT. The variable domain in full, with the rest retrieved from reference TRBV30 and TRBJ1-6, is SQTIHQWPATLVQPVGSPLSLECTVEGTSNPNLYWYRQAAGRGLQLLFYSVGIGQISSEVPQNLSASRPQDRQFILSSKKLLLSDSGFYLCAWSTLRDSPLHFGNGTRLTVT.

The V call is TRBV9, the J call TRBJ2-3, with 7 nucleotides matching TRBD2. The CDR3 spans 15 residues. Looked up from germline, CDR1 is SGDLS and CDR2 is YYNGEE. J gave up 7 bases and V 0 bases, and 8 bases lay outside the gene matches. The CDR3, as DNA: TGTGCCAGCAGCGTAGACGGCGGGGGAGGAAATACGCAGTATTTT. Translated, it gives CASSVDGGGGNTQYF. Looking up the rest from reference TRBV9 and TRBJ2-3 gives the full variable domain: DSGVTQTPKHLITATGQRVTLRCSPRSGDLSVYWYQQSLDQGLQFLIQYYNGEERAKGNILERFSAQQFPDLHSELNLSSLELGDSALYFCASSVDGGGGNTQYFGPGTRLTVL.

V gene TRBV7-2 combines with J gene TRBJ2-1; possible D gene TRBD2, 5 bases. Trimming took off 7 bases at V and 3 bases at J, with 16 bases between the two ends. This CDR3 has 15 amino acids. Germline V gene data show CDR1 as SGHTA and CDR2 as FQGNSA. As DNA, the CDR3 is TGTGCCAGCACCCTTGTGGGCGGAGGCTACAATGAGCAGTTCTTC. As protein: CASTLVGGGYNEQFF.

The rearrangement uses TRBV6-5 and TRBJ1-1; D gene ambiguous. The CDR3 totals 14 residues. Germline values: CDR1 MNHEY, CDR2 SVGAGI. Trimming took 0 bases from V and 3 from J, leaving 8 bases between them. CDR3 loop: CASSYSGGDTEAFF. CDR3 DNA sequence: TGTGCCAGCAGTTACTCGGGAGGTGACACTGAAGCTTTCTTT.

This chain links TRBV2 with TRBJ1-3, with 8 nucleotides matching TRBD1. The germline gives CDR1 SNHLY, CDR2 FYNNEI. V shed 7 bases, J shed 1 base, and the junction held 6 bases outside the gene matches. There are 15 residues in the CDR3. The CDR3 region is CASKKQGDSGNTIYF. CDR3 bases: TGTGCCAGCAAGAAACAGGGGGATTCTGGAAACACCATATATTTT.

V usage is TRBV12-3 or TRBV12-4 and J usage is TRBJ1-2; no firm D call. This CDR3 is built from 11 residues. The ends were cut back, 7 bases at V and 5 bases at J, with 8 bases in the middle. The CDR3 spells CASTLDYGYTF. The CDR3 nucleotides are TGTGCCAGCACACTTGATTATGGCTACACCTTC.

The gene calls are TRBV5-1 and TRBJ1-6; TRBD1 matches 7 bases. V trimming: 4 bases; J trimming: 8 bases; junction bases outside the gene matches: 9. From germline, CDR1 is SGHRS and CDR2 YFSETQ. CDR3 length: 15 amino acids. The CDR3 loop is CASSLDRVIDSPLHF. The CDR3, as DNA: TGCGCCAGCAGCCTCGACAGGGTAATCGATTCACCCCTCCACTTT.

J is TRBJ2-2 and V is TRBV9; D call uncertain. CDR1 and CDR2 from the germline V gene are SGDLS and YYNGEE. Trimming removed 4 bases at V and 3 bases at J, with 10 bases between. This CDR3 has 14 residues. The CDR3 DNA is TGTGCCAGCAGCCCTCGTGTGTACACCGGGGAGCTGTTTTTT. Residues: CASSPRVYTGELFF.

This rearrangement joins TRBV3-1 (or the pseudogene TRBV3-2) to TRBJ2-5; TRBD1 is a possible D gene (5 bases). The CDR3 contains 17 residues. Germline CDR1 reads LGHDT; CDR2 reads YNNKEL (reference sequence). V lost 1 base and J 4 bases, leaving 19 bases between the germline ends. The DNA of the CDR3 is TGTGCCAGCAGCCAAGCCGGGTTGTCAGGGAAGGGAGAGACCCAGTACTTC. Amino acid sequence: CASSQAGLSGKGETQYF.

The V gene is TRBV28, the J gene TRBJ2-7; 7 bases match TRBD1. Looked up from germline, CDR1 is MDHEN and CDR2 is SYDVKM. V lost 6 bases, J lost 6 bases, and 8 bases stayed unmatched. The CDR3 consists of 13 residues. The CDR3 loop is CASRTGNVGEQYF. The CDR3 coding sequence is TGTGCCAGCAGGACAGGGAATGTCGGCGAGCAGTACTTC.

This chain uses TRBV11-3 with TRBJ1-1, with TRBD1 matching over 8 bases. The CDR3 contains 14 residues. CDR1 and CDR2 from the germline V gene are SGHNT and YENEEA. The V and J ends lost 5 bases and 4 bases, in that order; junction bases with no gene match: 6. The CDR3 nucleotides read TGTGCCAGCAGCGCCACAGGGGGTGTCACTGAAGCTTTCTTT. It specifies CASSATGGVTEAFF. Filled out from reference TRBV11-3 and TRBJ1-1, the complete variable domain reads EAGVVQSPRYKIIEKKQPVAFWCNPISGHNTLYWYLQNLGQGPELLIRYENEEAVDDSQLPKDRFSAERLKGVDSTLKIQPAELGDSAVYLCASSATGGVTEAFFGQGTRLTVV.

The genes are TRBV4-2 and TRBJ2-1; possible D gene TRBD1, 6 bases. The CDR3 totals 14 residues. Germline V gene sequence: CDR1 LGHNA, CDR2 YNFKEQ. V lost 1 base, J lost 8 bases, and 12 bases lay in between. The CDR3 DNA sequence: TGTGCCAGCAGCCAAGTCCCACAGGGCTATGAGCAGTTCTTC. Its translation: CASSQVPQGYEQFF.

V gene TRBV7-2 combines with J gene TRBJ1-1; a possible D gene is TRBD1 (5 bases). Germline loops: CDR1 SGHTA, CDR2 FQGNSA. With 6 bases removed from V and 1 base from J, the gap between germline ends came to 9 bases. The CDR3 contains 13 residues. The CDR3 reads CASSTTGNTEAFF. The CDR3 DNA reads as TGTGCCAGCAGTACCACAGGGAACACTGAAGCTTTCTTT.